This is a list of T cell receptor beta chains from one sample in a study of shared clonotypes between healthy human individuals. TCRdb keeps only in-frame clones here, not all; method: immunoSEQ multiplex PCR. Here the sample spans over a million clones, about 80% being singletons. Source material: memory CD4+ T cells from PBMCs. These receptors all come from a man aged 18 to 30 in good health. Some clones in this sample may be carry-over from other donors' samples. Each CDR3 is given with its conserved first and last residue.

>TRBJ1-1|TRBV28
CASSLFTTEAFF
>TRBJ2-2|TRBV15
CATRREITNTGELFF
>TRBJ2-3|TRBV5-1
CASSLGGTRTDTQYF
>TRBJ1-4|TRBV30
CAWSEGLEEKLFF
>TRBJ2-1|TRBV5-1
CASSLALGSLVRDEQFF
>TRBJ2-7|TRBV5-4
CASSAGLAGLEQYF
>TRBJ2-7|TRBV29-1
CSVVSTPPGDAQYF
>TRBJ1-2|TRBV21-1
CASSNNQGGHGYTF
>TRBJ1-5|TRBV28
CASSFRQSNQPQHF
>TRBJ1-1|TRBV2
CASCPTRGNTEAFF
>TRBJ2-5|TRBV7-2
CASSSHNGGGGTQYF
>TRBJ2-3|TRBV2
CASSDLDDTQYF
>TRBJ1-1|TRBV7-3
CASSLNAGVTEAFF
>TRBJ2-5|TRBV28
CASSLGGSGQETQYF
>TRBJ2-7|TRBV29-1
CSVEDYQGYEQYF
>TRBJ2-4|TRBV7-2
CASSSRRGLGAKNIQYF
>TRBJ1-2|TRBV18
CASSPVREYGYTF
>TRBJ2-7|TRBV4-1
CASSPRTGFYEQYF
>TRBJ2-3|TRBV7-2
CASSPHPRASGSADTQYF
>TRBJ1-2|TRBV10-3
CATSPPDNYGYTF
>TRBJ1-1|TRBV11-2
CASSFMGQEAFF
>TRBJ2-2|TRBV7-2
CASSLRGAGLAITGELFF
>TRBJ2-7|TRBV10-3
CAISRPSYEQYF